The sequence of this TCR beta chain was determined in a study of cytomegalovirus exposure and HLA in healthy donors. At the level of the study: The roughly 120 validation repertoires matched the 500 to 750 first-cohort repertoires in platform, a later analysis reported. Overall study findings and caveats: Clusters of TCRs from the first cohort tended to co-occur in the 120 or so validation repertoires (as a later analysis found).

Note on this clone: Its antigen is unknown.

TCRdb keeps only in-frame clones here, not all; method: immunoSEQ multiplex PCR. Of hundreds of thousands of clones in the sample, around four fifths are singletons; the top ten hold 4.5% to 6%. Germline lookup yields CDR1 MNHEY and CDR2 SMNVEV (reference sequence). This CDR3 has 16 residues. Trimming cost V 5 bases and J 1 base; bases outside gene matches: 9. The origin of this receptor is a woman under 30 in good health and CMV-seronegative. Material: PBMCs. The chain combines TRBV27 with TRBJ2-3; 7 bases are a match to TRBD1. In nucleotides, the CDR3 is TGTGCCAGCAGTCTCAACGGGCAGGGGGGCACAGATACGCAGTATTTT. Amino acid sequence: CASSLNGQGGTDTQYF.